This TCR beta chain emerged from a study of cytomegalovirus exposure and HLA in healthy donors. Trimming removed 6 bases from V and 6 bases from J, with 15 bases in between. This CDR3 is built from 14 residues. Germline V lookup: CDR1 SGHVS, CDR2 FQNEAQ. PCR employed 60 Vbeta and 13 Jbeta primers. Data came from immunoSEQ multiplex PCR; TCRdb stores just in-frame clones and leaves some out. The sample records about 160,000 clones, roughly 82% being singletons. This TCR was sampled from a man aged 50 to 59 in good health and CMV-seropositive. The specimen sequenced was PBMCs. The chain carries TRBV7-8 and TRBJ1-5; tentatively, D is TRBD1 (6 bases). CDR3 region: CASRSGEVGQPQHF. Here the CDR3 DNA reads TGTGCCAGCAGATCAGGGGAAGTGGGTCAGCCCCAGCATTTT.